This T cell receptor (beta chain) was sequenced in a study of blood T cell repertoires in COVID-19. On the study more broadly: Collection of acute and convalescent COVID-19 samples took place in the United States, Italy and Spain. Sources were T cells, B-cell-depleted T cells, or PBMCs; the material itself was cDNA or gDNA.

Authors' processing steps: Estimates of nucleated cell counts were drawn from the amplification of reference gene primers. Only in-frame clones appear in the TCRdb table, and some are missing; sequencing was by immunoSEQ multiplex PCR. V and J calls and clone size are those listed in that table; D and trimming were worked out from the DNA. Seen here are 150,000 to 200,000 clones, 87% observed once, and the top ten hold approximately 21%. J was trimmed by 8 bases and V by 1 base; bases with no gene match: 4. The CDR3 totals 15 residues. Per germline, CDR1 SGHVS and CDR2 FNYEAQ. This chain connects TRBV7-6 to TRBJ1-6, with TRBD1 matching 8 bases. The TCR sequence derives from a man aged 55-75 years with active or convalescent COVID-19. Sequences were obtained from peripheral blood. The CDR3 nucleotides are TGTGCCAGCAGCTTAGGGCAGGGGGCTGATTCACCCCTCCACTTT. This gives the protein CASSLGQGADSPLHF.